What follows are 21 T cell receptor beta chains derived from one specimen sequenced in a study of regulatory and conventional T cells in breast cancer. TCRdb reprocessed the PCR reads via MiXCR and lists one record per CDR3 protein. The data show 15,000 to 20,000 distinct CDR3 sequences, 32% seen once. The specimen was conventional T cells from blood. Receptors originate from a female donor in good health.

This clonotype came up a few times. The chain links TRBV6-2 or TRBV6-3 to TRBJ2-7; 8 nucleotides line up with TRBD1. With 7 bases clipped from V and 4 bases from J, the junction kept 12 bases outside the gene matches. The CDR3 sequence is 15 residues long. The germline V gene has CDR1 MNHEY and CDR2 SVGEGT. CDR3 DNA: TGTGCCAGCACTAAACCCGGGACAGGAGATTACGAGCAGTACTTC. Translation gives CASTKPGTGDYEQYF.

To note about this clonotype: This may come from a read error, since a much larger clone is one base off. This is likely a read error, given that the CDR3 carries no conserved phenylalanine or tryptophan at its end. This chain uses TRBV19 with TRBJ2-5, with 7 bases matching TRBD1. V lost 5 bases, J lost 5 bases, and 8 bases stayed unmatched. Germline V CDR1 and CDR2: LNHDA, SQIVND (reference sequence). The CDR3 contains 14 residues. The CDR3 DNA follows: TGTGCCAGTAGTCTGGACAGGACGCGGGAGACCCAGTACCTC. Its protein is CASSLDRTRETQYL.

This clonotype is judged medium-sized. V gene TRBV5-1 combines with J gene TRBJ2-6; the match to TRBD1 covers 7 bases. V was clipped by 3 bases and J by 3 bases; unmatched bases: 6. The CDR3 runs to 16 residues. The germline gives CDR1 SGHRS, CDR2 YFSETQ. As DNA, the CDR3 is TGCGCCAGCAGCTGGACAGGAGGAGGTGGGGCCAACGTCCTGACTTTC. As protein: CASSWTGGGGANVLTF.

The J gene is TRBJ1-1, the V gene TRBV9; 10 bases fit TRBD1. CDR1 and CDR2 (germline): SGDLS, YYNGEE. J gave up 5 bases and V 0 bases, and 1 base lay outside the gene matches. The CDR3 consists of 14 residues. The CDR3 protein is CASSVEDRGTEAFF. CDR3 DNA sequence: TGTGCCAGCAGCGTAGAGGACAGGGGGACTGAAGCTTTCTTT.

This clonotype has a handful of counts. CDR3 nucleotides: TGTGCCAGCACCGTAACCGGCTTCAATCAGCCCCAGCATTTT. Translating gives CASTVTGFNQPQHF. The rearrangement uses TRBV6-1 and TRBJ1-5, with D unresolved. V dropped 7 bases and J dropped 3 bases, with 13 bases sitting between them. Germline-derived CDR1 and CDR2 are MNHNS and SASEGT. The CDR3 extends over 14 amino acids.

In its sample, this clonotype was seen a few times. CDR3 sequence: CSVEEARGTEQYF. Here the CDR3 DNA reads TGCAGCGTTGAAGAGGCGAGGGGGACTGAGCAGTACTTC. The chain recombines TRBV29-1 with TRBJ2-7; D is tentatively TRBD1 or TRBD2 (6 bases each). CDR1 and CDR2 from the germline V gene are SQVTM and ANQGSEA. Deletions cut 0 bases from V and 7 bases from J, with 13 bases between. CDR3 length equals 13 residues.

This clonotype was seen more than once but under ten times. V gene TRBV19 combines with J gene TRBJ2-7; 9 bases match TRBD2. The CDR3 contains 22 residues. The V gene end was trimmed by 5 bases and the J gene end by 0 bases; junction bases not matched to a gene: 26. In germline, CDR1 is LNHDA, CDR2 SQIVND (reference sequence). This CDR3 reads CASSRFGGGAGGVIESSYEQYF. The CDR3 DNA reads as TGTGCCAGTAGTCGTTTCGGTGGTGGAGCGGGAGGAGTTATCGAGAGCTCCTACGAGCAGTACTTC.

On this clonotype itself: Given a much more abundant clone one base away, this may be a read error. The chain links TRBV20-1 to TRBJ2-5, with 8 bases fitting TRBD1. This CDR3 region has 14 residues. Germline CDR1 reads DFQATT; CDR2 reads SNEGSKA (reference sequence). Trimming took 6 bases from V and 6 from J; bases not matched to a gene: 12. CDR3 coding DNA: TGCAGTGCCCCCCGTCGACAGGGGCAAAAGACCCAGTACTTC. Translating gives CSAPRRQGQKTQYF.

In its sample, this clonotype was seen a few times. This may be a read error: a much more frequent sequence differs by one nucleotide. The chain links TRBV5-1 to TRBJ2-7, with D uncertain. Trimming removed 7 bases at V and 3 bases at J, with 20 bases between. CDR3 length: 15 residues. Germline V gene lookup returns CDR1 SGHRS and CDR2 YFSETQ. The CDR3 region is CASGSDTPTLYEQYF. As DNA, the CDR3 is TGCGCCAGCGGTTCCGACACCCCGACCCTCTACGAGCAGTACTTC.

As regards this clonotype: The germline gene is not matched at one end of the junction; a read error may be the cause. This chain uses TRBV5-1 with TRBJ2-3, with D possibly TRBD2 on 7 matching bases. This CDR3 has 14 amino acids. Germline V gives CDR1 SGHRS, CDR2 YFSETQ. The CDR3 protein is CAGSLGGRRDTQYF. For the CDR3, the DNA is TGCGCCGGCAGCTTGGGGGGGCGCCGAGATACGCAGTATTTT.

The genes are TRBV5-4 and TRBJ2-3; the match to TRBD2 covers 7 bases. Per germline, CDR1 SGHNT and CDR2 YYREEE (reference sequence). The CDR3 runs to 16 residues. With 3 bases clipped from V and 5 bases from J, the junction kept 12 bases outside the gene matches. The CDR3 DNA follows: TGTGCCAGCAGCTCAGTATCGGGAGGAAGGGGAGATACGCAGTATTTT. It yields the protein CASSSVSGGRGDTQYF.

This clonotype was counted only a few times. The chain couples TRBV20-1 to TRBJ1-6; TRBD1 matches at 10 bases. CDR1 is DFQATT and CDR2 is SNEGSKA in the germline V gene (reference sequence). The CDR3 is 17 amino acids. J gave up 7 bases and V 1 base, and 10 bases lay outside the gene matches. The CDR3 DNA reads TGCAGTGCTAGAGTACCGGGACAGGGGATCCTAAATTCACCCCTCCACTTT. This encodes CSARVPGQGILNSPLHF.

The V gene is TRBV12-3 or TRBV12-4, the J gene TRBJ1-4; D ambiguous. The ends were cut back, 3 bases at V and 8 bases at J, with 7 bases in the middle. This CDR3 spans 12 amino acids. In DNA form, the CDR3 reads TGTGCCAGCAGTTTCTCAGTAGAAAAACTGTTTTTT. Translated: CASSFSVEKLFF.

The chain has TRBV20-1 and TRBJ2-3; 14 bases agree with TRBD2. Germline V gene lookup returns CDR1 DFQATT and CDR2 SNEGSKA (reference sequence). V gave up 6 bases and J gave up 6 bases; unmatched junction bases: 17. The CDR3 length is 18 residues. DNA for the CDR3: TGCAGTGCCTCCTGGACTAGCGGGGGGTTGGGGTGGTCGGATACGCAGTATTTT. Translated, it gives CSASWTSGGLGWSDTQYF.

In its sample, this clonotype was seen once. The rearrangement joins TRBV20-1 to TRBJ1-2; weak D call: TRBD1 (5 bases). Trimming left V 1 base short and J 12 bases short, with 12 bases between. Germline lookup yields CDR1 DFQATT and CDR2 SNEGSKA (reference sequence). The CDR3 loop spans 11 amino acids. DNA for the CDR3: TGCAGTGCTAGAGTCCGGGACTCTAACACCTTC. Its translation is CSARVRDSNTF.

DNA for the CDR3: TGTGCCAGTAGAACCGGGACCCCGTTGGGTGAGCAGTTCTTC. It translates to CASRTGTPLGEQFF. The genes are TRBV5-4 and TRBJ2-1; D possibly uses TRBD1 or TRBD2 (5 bases each). Germline CDR1 and CDR2: SGHNT and YYREEE (reference sequence). Trimming removed 8 bases from V and 9 bases from J, with 21 bases in between. This CDR3 spans 14 amino acids.

This clonotype has more than one count but fewer than ten. The rearrangement links TRBV5-8 to TRBJ2-1; 11 nucleotides align to TRBD1. This CDR3 is built from 15 residues. V trimming: 4 bases; J trimming: 9 bases; junction bases outside the gene matches: 9. Germline loops: CDR1 SGHTS, CDR2 YDEGEE. CDR3 nucleotide sequence: TGTGCCAGCAGCCCAGAACGGACAGGGGGCCGTGAGCAGTTCTTC. Residues: CASSPERTGGREQFF.

This sequence joins TRBV7-2 and TRBJ1-2; D is perhaps TRBD1 (5 bases). This CDR3 has 16 residues. CDR1 and CDR2 (germline): SGHTA, FQGNSA. Trimming removed 5 bases from V and 5 bases from J, with 21 bases in between. The CDR3 loop is CASSGGDGGKSYGYTF. CDR3 coding DNA: TGTGCCAGCAGCGGGGGGGATGGGGGAAAGAGTTATGGCTACACCTTC.

This clonotype showed up just a few times. The chain combines TRBV20-1 with TRBJ1-2; TRBD1 agrees at 9 bases. With V trimmed by 7 bases and J by 6 bases, 12 bases remained unmatched. The CDR3 totals 14 residues. CDR1 is DFQATT and CDR2 is SNEGSKA in the germline V gene (reference sequence). The CDR3 nucleotides read TGCAGTGTTACCCGGGACAGGGATATTCATGGCTACACCTTC. Translation gives CSVTRDRDIHGYTF.

J is TRBJ2-3 and V is TRBV24-1, with unresolved D. The J call may be faulty, since TRBJ1-5 better matches the DNA end. The CDR3 totals 13 residues. The germline V gene encodes CDR1 KGHDR and CDR2 SFDVKD. CDR3 DNA: TGTGCCACCAGTGCACGGGGTGTAGATACGCAGCATTTT. Translating it yields CATSARGVDTQHF.

The V call is TRBV12-3 or TRBV12-4, the J call TRBJ2-7, with 7 nucleotides matching TRBD1. V lost 2 bases and J lost 7; bases outside the gene matches: 8. The CDR3 is 14 residues long. The CDR3 DNA is TGTGCCAGCAGTTTATCTTACAGGGGTGGAGAGCAGTACTTC. Its translation is CASSLSYRGGEQYF.